Below are 20 T cell receptor beta chains sequenced from a single sample in a study of blood T cell repertoires in COVID-19. This table comes from immunoSEQ multiplex PCR, and its TCRdb copy is limited to in-frame clones, with some not included. The sample yields 35,000 to 50,000 clones, approximately 88% seen once. The sequencing sample was made of peripheral blood. The receptors stem from a human donor in a cohort sampled during active COVID-19.

V usage is TRBV5-1 and J usage is TRBJ2-4, with D possibly TRBD2 on 6 matching bases. This CDR3 is 14 amino acids long. Germline CDR1 and CDR2: SGHRS and YFSETQ. The V and J ends lost 5 bases and 0 bases respectively, with 9 bases between them. CDR3 sequence: CASRAGSAKNIQYF. In nucleotides, the CDR3 is TGCGCCAGCAGAGCGGGCTCAGCCAAAAACATTCAGTACTTC.

The chain is built from TRBV7-3 and TRBJ2-7; possibly TRBD2 for D (7 bases). Germline V gene data show CDR1 as SGHTA and CDR2 as FQGTGA. Deletions cut 2 bases from V and 6 bases from J, with 17 bases between. This CDR3 is 15 amino acids long. CDR3 residues: CASSLGFAGEGEQYF. In DNA, the CDR3 is TGTGCCAGCAGCTTAGGTTTCGCAGGGGAGGGCGAGCAGTACTTC. The variable domain in full, completed from reference TRBV7-3 and TRBJ2-7, reads GAGVSQTPSNKVTEKGKYVELRCDPISGHTALYWYRQSLGQGPEFLIYFQGTGAADDSGLPNDRFFAVRPEGSVSTLKIQRTERGDSAVYLCASSLGFAGEGEQYFGPGTRLTVT.

This sequence joins TRBV6-5 and TRBJ1-1; 12 bases fit TRBD1. Per germline, CDR1 MNHEY and CDR2 SVGAGI. Losses at the gene ends were 6 bases for V and 3 bases for J; bases not matched to a gene: 5. The CDR3 loop spans 15 amino acids. In nucleotides, the CDR3 is TGTGCCAGCAGGGGACAGGGGGCAGGTGACACTGAAGCTTTCTTT. Protein product: CASRGQGAGDTEAFF.

The V gene is TRBV7-2, the J gene TRBJ2-3; D possibly corresponds to TRBD1 (6 bases). CDR1 is SGHTA, CDR2 FQGNSA, per germline. Trimming removed 6 bases at V and 2 bases at J, with 15 bases between. The CDR3 length is 15 residues. The CDR3: CASRPQWGPTDTQYF. The DNA for the CDR3 is TGTGCCAGCAGACCCCAGTGGGGGCCCACAGATACGCAGTATTTT.

This chain connects TRBV30 to TRBJ2-7; 9 nucleotides line up with TRBD1. V shed 4 bases and J 4 bases; nucleotides not matched to a gene: 14. This CDR3 is built from 16 residues. Germline V gene data show CDR1 as GTSNPN and CDR2 as SVGIG (reference sequence). In DNA form, the CDR3 reads TGTGCCTGGACCTCCGGGACAGGGAGGAGTAGTTACGAGCAGTACTTC. Translation: CAWTSGTGRSSYEQYF. Full variable domain (remainder filled in from reference TRBV30 and TRBJ2-7): SQTIHQWPATLVQPVGSPLSLECTVEGTSNPNLYWYRQAAGRGLQLLFYSVGIGQISSEVPQNLSASRPQDRQFILSSKKLLLSDSGFYLCAWTSGTGRSSYEQYFGPGTRLTVT.

The V call is TRBV7-9, the J call TRBJ1-6, with 9 bases aligning to TRBD1. Germline V gene data show CDR1 as SEHNR and CDR2 as FQNEAQ (reference sequence). This CDR3 spans 14 amino acids. V dropped 6 bases and J dropped 10; count of bases not matched to a gene: 7. The CDR3 DNA reads as TGTGCCAGCAGTACGGGACAGGGTGCGTCACCCCTCCACTTT. Protein product: CASSTGQGASPLHF.

This chain links TRBV5-1 with TRBJ2-5; D call uncertain. The CDR3 contains 13 residues. V was pared by 4 bases and J by 5 bases, with 12 bases between. Germline assignment: CDR1 SGHRS and CDR2 YFSETQ. The CDR3 reads CASSTEVSETQYF. CDR3 DNA: TGCGCCAGCAGCACTGAGGTGTCGGAGACCCAGTACTTC.

For this clone: At one end the junction does not follow the germline gene, possibly because of a read error. This rearrangement joins TRBV6-5 to TRBJ2-7; D might be TRBD1 (6 bases). The CDR3 has 13 amino acids. In germline, CDR1 is MNHEY, CDR2 SVGAGI. CDR3 in DNA: TGTGCCAGCTTGAACAGGGCCTCCTCCGAGCAGTACTTC. Translating gives CASLNRASSEQYF.

This chain uses TRBV12-5 with TRBJ1-1; D possibly corresponds to TRBD1 (5 bases). Deletions cut 5 bases from V and 1 base from J, with 11 bases between. CDR1 LGHNT and CDR2 FRNRAP come from the germline V gene. The CDR3 is made up of 14 amino acids. CDR3 loop: CASGPGTPNTEAFF. The CDR3 nucleotides are TGTGCTAGTGGTCCCGGGACTCCGAACACTGAAGCTTTCTTT.

This sequence joins TRBV7-2 and TRBJ1-4; TRBD1 might be the D (6 bases). The V end lost 4 bases, the J end lost 4 bases, and 13 bases lay between the germline ends. This CDR3 is 15 amino acids long. Germline V gene data show CDR1 as SGHTA and CDR2 as FQGNSA. CDR3 coding DNA: TGTGCCAGCAGCTCCCACAGGGCCTATAATGAAAAACTGTTTTTT. It encodes CASSSHRAYNEKLFF.

This chain links TRBV15 with TRBJ1-4; TRBD1 is a possible D gene (6 bases). There are 15 residues in the CDR3. Germline CDR1 and CDR2: LNHNV and YYDKDF (reference sequence). The ends were cut back, 1 base at V and 4 bases at J, with 10 bases in the middle. For the CDR3, the DNA is TGTGCCACCAGCAGAGGGGCAGGGGTTAATGAAAAACTGTTTTTT. This gives the protein CATSRGAGVNEKLFF.

The chain couples TRBV5-1 to TRBJ1-6, with 9 nucleotides matching TRBD1. The CDR3 sequence is 18 residues long. The germline V gene encodes CDR1 SGHRS and CDR2 YFSETQ. Unmatched junction bases numbered 12, after V lost 1 base and J lost 7 bases. In nucleotides, the CDR3 is TGCGCCAGCAGCTTGCTCTCGGAGGGAACAGGGGGCAATTCACCCCTCCACTTT. This sequence encodes CASSLLSEGTGGNSPLHF.

The CDR3 nucleotides read TGTGCCAGTAGTCAGGGATTGGAGACCCAGTACTTC. Protein: CASSQGLETQYF. V gene TRBV19 combines with J gene TRBJ2-5; D might be TRBD1 (5 bases). The CDR3 loop spans 12 amino acids. Per germline, CDR1 LNHDA and CDR2 SQIVND (reference sequence). Trimming took off 5 bases at V and 5 bases at J, with 9 bases between the two ends.

This chain links TRBV18 with TRBJ2-3; D unresolved. The V gene's germline CDR1 is KGHSH and CDR2 LQKENI. Trimming pared 2 bases from V and 2 bases from J, leaving 11 bases between. CDR3 size: 15 residues. CDR3 sequence: CASSPTEALTDTQYF. CDR3 sequence (DNA): TGTGCCAGCTCACCAACCGAGGCCCTCACAGATACGCAGTATTTT.

This clone was counted a single time. The chain recombines TRBV30 with TRBJ2-2, with 9 bases identical to TRBD1. The junction had 11 bases not matched to a gene; V was cut back by 4 bases and J by 8 bases. CDR1 is GTSNPN and CDR2 is SVGIG in the germline V gene (reference sequence). The length of the CDR3 is 15 residues. This CDR3 reads CAWNRPGQGAGELFF. The CDR3 DNA reads TGTGCCTGGAATCGACCGGGACAGGGAGCAGGGGAGCTGTTTTTT.

V and J are TRBV5-1 and TRBJ1-2; 7 bases agree with TRBD1. Germline V gives CDR1 SGHRS, CDR2 YFSETQ. The junction had 8 bases not matched to a gene; V was cut back by 2 bases and J by 4 bases. The CDR3 runs to 15 residues. The CDR3 sequence: CASSFGDRVPYGYTF. In DNA form, the CDR3 reads TGCGCCAGCAGCTTTGGTGACAGGGTGCCCTATGGCTACACCTTC.

This clone was recorded once. The chain combines TRBV7-9 with TRBJ1-3, with D possibly being TRBD1 (5 bases). The V gene lost 5 bases and the J gene lost 5 bases, with 10 bases spanning the gap. The CDR3 sequence is 13 residues long. Per germline, CDR1 SEHNR and CDR2 FQNEAQ (reference sequence). CDR3 nucleotide sequence: TGTGCCAGCAGCCTTGACAGAAGAAACACCATATATTTT. Translating it yields CASSLDRRNTIYF.

The chain couples TRBV2 to TRBJ2-3; D is ambiguous. The germline V gene encodes CDR1 SNHLY and CDR2 FYNNEI. V shed 5 bases and J shed 4 bases, with 7 bases lying between them. The CDR3 sequence is 12 residues long. The CDR3 region has the DNA TGTGCCAGCAGTACGGGTCCAGATACGCAGTATTTT. Protein sequence: CASSTGPDTQYF.

J is TRBJ2-2 and V is TRBV9; 12 nucleotides line up with TRBD2. The CDR3 extends over 16 amino acids. The germline V gene has CDR1 SGDLS and CDR2 YYNGEE. The J segment lost 2 bases and the V segment lost 4 bases, leaving 3 bases of the junction unmatched. DNA of the CDR3: TGTGCCAGCAGCAAGACTAGCGGGGGAAACACCGGGGAGCTGTTTTTT. Encoded protein: CASSKTSGGNTGELFF.

The chain carries TRBV5-4 and TRBJ2-7, with 11 nucleotides matching TRBD2. This CDR3 comprises 15 residues. Germline CDR1 and CDR2: SGHNT and YYREEE (reference sequence). The V gene end was trimmed by 4 bases and the J gene end by 5 bases; junction bases not matched to a gene: 8. In DNA form, the CDR3 reads TGTGCCAGCAGCCCGATGACTAGCGGGACCCACGAGCAGTACTTC. Protein product: CASSPMTSGTHEQYF.